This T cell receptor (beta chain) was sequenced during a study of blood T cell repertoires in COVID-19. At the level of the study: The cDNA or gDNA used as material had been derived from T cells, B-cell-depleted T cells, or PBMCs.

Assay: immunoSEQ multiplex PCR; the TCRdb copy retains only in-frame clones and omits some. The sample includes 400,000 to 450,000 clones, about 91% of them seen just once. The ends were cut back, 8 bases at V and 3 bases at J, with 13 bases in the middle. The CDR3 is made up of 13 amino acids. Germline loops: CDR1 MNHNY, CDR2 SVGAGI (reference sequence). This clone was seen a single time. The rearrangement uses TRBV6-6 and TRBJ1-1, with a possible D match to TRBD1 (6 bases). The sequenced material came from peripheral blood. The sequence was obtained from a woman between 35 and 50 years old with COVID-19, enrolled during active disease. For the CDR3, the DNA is TGTGCCAGCGGGGCGGGGGGCGACACTGAAGCTTTCTTT. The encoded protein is CASGAGGDTEAFF.